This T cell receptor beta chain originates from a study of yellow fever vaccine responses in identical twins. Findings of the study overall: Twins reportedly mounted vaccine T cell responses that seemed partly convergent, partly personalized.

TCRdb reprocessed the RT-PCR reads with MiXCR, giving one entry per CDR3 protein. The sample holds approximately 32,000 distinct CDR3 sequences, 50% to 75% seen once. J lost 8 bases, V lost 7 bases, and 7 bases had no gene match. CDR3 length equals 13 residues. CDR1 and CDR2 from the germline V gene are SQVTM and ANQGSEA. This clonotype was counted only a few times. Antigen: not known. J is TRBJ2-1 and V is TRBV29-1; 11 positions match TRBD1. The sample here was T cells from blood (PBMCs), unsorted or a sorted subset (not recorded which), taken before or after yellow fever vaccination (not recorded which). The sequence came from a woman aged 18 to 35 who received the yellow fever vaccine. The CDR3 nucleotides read TGCAGCGCTCGGGACAGGGGGTTGTATGAGCAGTTCTTC. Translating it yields CSARDRGLYEQFF.